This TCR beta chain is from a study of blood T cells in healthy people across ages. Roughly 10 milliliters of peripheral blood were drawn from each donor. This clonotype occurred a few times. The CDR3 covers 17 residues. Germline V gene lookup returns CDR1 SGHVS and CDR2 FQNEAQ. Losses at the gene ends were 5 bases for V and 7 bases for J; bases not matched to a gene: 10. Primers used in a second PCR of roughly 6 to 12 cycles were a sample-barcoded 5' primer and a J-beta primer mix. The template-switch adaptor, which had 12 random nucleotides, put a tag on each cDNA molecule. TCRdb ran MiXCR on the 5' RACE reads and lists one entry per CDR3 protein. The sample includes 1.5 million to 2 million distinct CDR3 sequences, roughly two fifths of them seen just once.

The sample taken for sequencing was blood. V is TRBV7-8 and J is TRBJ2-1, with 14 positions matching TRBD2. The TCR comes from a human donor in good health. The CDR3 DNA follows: TGTGCCAGCAGCCTAGGACTAGCGGGGGGCCTGTGGAATGAGCAGTTCTTC. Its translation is CASSLGLAGGLWNEQFF.